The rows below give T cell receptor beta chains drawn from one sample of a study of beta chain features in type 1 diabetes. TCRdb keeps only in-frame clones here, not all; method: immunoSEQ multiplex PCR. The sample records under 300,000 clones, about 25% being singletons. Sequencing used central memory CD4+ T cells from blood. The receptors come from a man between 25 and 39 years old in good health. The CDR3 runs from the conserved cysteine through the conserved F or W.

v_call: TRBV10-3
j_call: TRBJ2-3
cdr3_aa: CAIRAGTGASTDTQYF

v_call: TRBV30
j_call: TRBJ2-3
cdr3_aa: CAWTGTSRDTQYF

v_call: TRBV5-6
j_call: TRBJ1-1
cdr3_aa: CASSLDGKMNTEAFF

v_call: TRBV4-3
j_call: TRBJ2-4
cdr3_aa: CASSQDAPSAKNIQYF

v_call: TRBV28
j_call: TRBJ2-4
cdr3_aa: CASSRLAEIAKNIQYF

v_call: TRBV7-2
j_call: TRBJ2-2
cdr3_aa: CASSPRTGENTGELFF

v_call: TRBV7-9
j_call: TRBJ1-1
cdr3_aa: CASSLGGLTEAFF

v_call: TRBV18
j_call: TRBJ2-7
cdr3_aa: CASSPSRANYEQYF

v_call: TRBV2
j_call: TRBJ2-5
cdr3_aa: CASSVETETQYF

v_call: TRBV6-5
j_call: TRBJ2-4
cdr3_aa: CASSRQGNIQYF

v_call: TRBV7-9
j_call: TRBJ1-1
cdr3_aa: CASSSARLITEAFF

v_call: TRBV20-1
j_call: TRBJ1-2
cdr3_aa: CSAGVGYTF

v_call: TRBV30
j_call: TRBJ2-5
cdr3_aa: CAWSAGGTQYF

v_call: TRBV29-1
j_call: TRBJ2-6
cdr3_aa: CSARAGANVLTF

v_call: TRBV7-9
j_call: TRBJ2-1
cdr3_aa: CASSTSGQSYNEQFF

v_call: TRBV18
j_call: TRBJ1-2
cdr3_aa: CASSLQVYGYTF

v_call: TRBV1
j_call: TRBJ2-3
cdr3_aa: CTSSQDLATDTQYF

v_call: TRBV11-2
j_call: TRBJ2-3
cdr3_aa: CASSLSELPTDTQYF

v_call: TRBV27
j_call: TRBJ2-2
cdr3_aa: CASGRLGELFF

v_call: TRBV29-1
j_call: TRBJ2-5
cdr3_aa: CSVVPGQSETQYF

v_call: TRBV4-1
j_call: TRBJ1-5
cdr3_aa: CASSQDGDQPQHF

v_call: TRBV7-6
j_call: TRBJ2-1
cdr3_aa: CASSYSSGRRLFF

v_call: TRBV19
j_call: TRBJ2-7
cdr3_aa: CASSIKTDGPGEQYF

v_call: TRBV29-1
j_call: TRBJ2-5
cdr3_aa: CSCYQETQYF

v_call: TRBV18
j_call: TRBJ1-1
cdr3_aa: CASSPGGKGKGKAEAFF

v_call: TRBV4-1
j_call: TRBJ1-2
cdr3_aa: CASSQVDGTIGYTF

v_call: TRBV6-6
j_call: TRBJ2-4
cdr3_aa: CASKAWEEANIQYF

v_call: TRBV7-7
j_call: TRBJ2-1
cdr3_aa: CASSLVAGGPGEQFF

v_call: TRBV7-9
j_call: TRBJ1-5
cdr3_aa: CASSPGVSGQPQHF

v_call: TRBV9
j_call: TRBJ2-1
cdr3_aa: CASSAQSSGDNEQFF

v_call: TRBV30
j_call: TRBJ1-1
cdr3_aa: CAWSRHTPGTEAFF

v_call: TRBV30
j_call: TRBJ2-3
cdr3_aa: CAWTRPALSTDTQYF

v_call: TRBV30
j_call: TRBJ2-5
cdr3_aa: CAWRRGGPGETQYF

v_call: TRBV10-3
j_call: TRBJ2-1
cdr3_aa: CATSTSGSYNEQFF

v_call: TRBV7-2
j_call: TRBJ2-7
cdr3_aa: CASSLEGTGKYEQYF

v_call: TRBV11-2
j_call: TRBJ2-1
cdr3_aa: CASSFRELGEQFF

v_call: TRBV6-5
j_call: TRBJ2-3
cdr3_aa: CASASLGDTQYF

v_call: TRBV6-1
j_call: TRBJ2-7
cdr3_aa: CASSEGAPPGQYF

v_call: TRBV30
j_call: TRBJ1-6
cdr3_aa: CAWTGQYNSPLHF

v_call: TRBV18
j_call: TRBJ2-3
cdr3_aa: CASSPNGGSTDTQYF

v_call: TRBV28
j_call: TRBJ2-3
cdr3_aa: CASTPRGALTQYF

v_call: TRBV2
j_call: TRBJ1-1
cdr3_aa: CASGYGEVTEAFF

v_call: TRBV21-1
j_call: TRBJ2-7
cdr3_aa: CASSRAAVYYEQYF

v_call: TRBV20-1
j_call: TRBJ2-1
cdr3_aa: CSAREAGEQFF

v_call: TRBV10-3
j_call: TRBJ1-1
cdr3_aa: CAIRDRVPTLTEAFF

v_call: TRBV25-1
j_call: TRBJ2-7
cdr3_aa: CASRTGGARAGEQYF

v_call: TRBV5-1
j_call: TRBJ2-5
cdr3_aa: CASSFGGQAGETQYF

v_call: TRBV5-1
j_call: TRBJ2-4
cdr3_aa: CASSPDPAGQGDIQYF

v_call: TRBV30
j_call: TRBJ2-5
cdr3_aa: CAWSVLIRGKETQYF